The table lists the clone carrying this T cell receptor beta chain with a few counts. Authors' processing steps: Amplification of reference gene primers provided the estimated nucleated cell counts. TCRdb's copy holds only in-frame clones and misses some; the assay was immunoSEQ multiplex PCR. V and J calls and clone size come straight from that table; D and trimming were deduced from the DNA. Of over 150,000 clones detected, roughly 83% appear once; the ten largest clones hold less than 3.5%. The CDR3 covers 12 residues. Germline CDR1 and CDR2: SGHRS and YFSETQ. V shed 5 bases and J shed 2 bases, with 7 bases lying between them. The sample belongs to a study of blood T cell repertoires in COVID-19. Study context: The cDNA or gDNA used as material had been derived from T cells, B-cell-depleted T cells, or PBMCs.

This sequence joins TRBV5-1 and TRBJ1-2; weak D call: TRBD1 (6 bases). The sequencing sample was made of peripheral blood. The clonotype originates from a woman aged 55-70 years with acute or convalescent COVID-19. The CDR3 reads CASRTGNYGYTF. CDR3 nucleotide sequence: TGCGCCAGCAGGACAGGAAACTATGGCTACACCTTC.